Listed below are T cell receptor beta chains from one sample, sequenced in a study of regulatory T cells in long-lasting Graves disease. TCRdb used MiXCR to reprocess the multiplex PCR reads, holding one entry per CDR3 protein. Found here are under 450,000 distinct CDR3 sequences, about a sixth of them singletons; the top ten hold around 20%. This sample was shared with a second study, whose subject was T cells in Graves' hyperthyroidism and ophthalmopathy.

The sequencing used peripheral blood mononuclear cells (PBMCs), collected at new diagnosis, from a patient treated with antithyroid drugs. The receptors stem from a woman aged 18 to 35 with Graves disease. Each CDR3 is given with its conserved first and last residue. D genes are given only for firm matches. Expanded clones are given a class, and other clones once, few, many or no size at all.

j_call clone_size d_call v_call cdr3_aa cdr3_nt
TRBJ1-5 . . TRBV6-2/TRBV6-3 CASTPVYGNQPQHF TGTGCCAGCACCCCAGTATACGGCAATCAGCCCCAGCATTTT
TRBJ2-5 many TRBD1 TRBV7-2 CASSFLGAGGETQYF TGTGCCAGCAGCTTCCTCGGGGCAGGGGGAGAGACCCAGTACTTC
TRBJ2-2 . . TRBV19 CASSFLLDTGELFF TGTGCCAGTAGTTTTCTCTTGGACACCGGGGAGCTGTTTTTT
TRBJ2-2 . TRBD2 TRBV5-4 CASSLGVGTSGIGELFF TGTGCCAGCAGCTTGGGGGTCGGGACTAGCGGGATCGGGGAGCTGTTTTTT
TRBJ1-4 . . TRBV12-3/TRBV12-4 CASSPTGANNEKLFF TGTGCCAGCAGCCCGACAGGAGCCAATAATGAAAAACTGTTTTTT
TRBJ2-2 . TRBD2 TRBV4-1 CASSPHPSGSHTGELFF TGCGCCAGCAGCCCCCACCCTAGCGGGAGTCACACCGGGGAGCTGTTTTTT
TRBJ2-1 many TRBD2 TRBV7-2 CASSLDAGESSVQFF TGTGCCAGCAGCTTAGATGCGGGGGAATCCTCGGTGCAGTTCTTC
TRBJ2-5 . . TRBV15 CATSRGGGGQETQYF TGTGCCACCAGCAGAGGAGGAGGGGGCCAGGAGACCCAGTACTTC
TRBJ2-2 . . TRBV5-1 CASRGGTRTNTGELFF TGCGCCAGCAGGGGGGGCACACGAACAAACACCGGGGAGCTGTTTTTT
TRBJ1-5 many TRBD1 TRBV20-1 CSAADRGGQPQHF TGCAGTGCTGCCGACAGGGGAGGTCAGCCCCAGCATTTT
TRBJ1-2 . . TRBV6-1 CASSPHRSYGYTF TGTGCCAGCAGCCCGCACAGGAGCTATGGCTACACCTTC
TRBJ2-1 many . TRBV5-1 CASSPAGASSYNEQFF TGTGCCAGCAGCCCAGCGGGTGCGAGCTCCTACAATGAGCAGTTCTTC
TRBJ2-5 many . TRBV7-2 CASSPPRDGGGETQYF TGTGCCAGCAGCCCCCCGCGTGATGGGGGTGGCGAGACCCAGTACTTC
TRBJ2-3 . TRBD1 TRBV7-2 CASSAEGAGDTQYF TGTGCCAGCAGTGCCGAGGGGGCGGGAGATACGCAGTATTTT
TRBJ2-2 many . TRBV5-1 CASSPAAANTGELFF TGCGCCAGCAGCCCGGCCGCGGCTAACACCGGGGAGCTGTTTTTT
TRBJ2-3 many . TRBV5-1 CASSLPTITSSVSDTQYF TGCGCCAGCAGCCTCCCAACAATAACTAGCTCGGTCTCAGATACGCAGTATTTT
TRBJ2-1 many . TRBV7-2 CASGTNNEQFF TGTGCCAGCGGAACAAACAATGAGCAGTTCTTC
TRBJ2-6 few TRBD1 TRBV19 CASDRGLFSGANVLTF TGTGCCAGTGACAGGGGGCTCTTTTCCGGGGCCAACGTCCTGACTTTC
TRBJ2-7 many . TRBV7-8 CASSLAREEQYF TGTGCCAGCAGCTTGGCGAGGGAGGAGCAGTACTTC
TRBJ1-6 many TRBD1 TRBV28 CASSSGLQGAYSPLHF TGTGCCAGCAGCTCAGGGCTACAGGGGGCTTATTCACCCCTCCACTTT
TRBJ1-4 few . TRBV5-1 CASSLIGGWRGKLFF TGCGCCAGCAGCTTAATAGGGGGTTGGCGTGGAAAACTGTTTTTT
TRBJ1-4 few . TRBV6-1 CASSLGTAKLFF TGTGCCAGCAGTCTAGGGACGGCTAAACTGTTTTTT
TRBJ2-5 . . TRBV24-1 CATSDLAEGGETQYF TGTGCCACCAGTGACCTAGCGGAGGGGGGAGAGACCCAGTACTTC
TRBJ1-4 few TRBD1 TRBV7-9 CASSLDGHRGGEKLFF TGTGCCAGCAGCTTAGATGGGCACAGGGGTGGAGAAAAACTGTTTTTT
TRBJ2-7 many TRBD1 TRBV28 CASSFGTGAYEQYF TGTGCCAGCAGTTTTGGGACAGGGGCATACGAGCAGTACTTC
TRBJ1-2 . . TRBV7-8 CASSLESTNYGYTF TGTGCCAGCAGCTTGGAAAGCACGAACTATGGCTACACCTTC
TRBJ2-5 . TRBD2 TRBV7-9 CARGILAGGHQETQYF TGTGCCAGGGGGATCCTAGCGGGAGGGCACCAAGAGACCCAGTACTTC
TRBJ1-2 . . TRBV13 CASRELSGDGYTF TGTGCCAGTAGAGAGCTTTCAGGGGACGGCTACACCTTC
TRBJ1-6 few . TRBV7-8 CASSSIPGLGSPLHF TGTGCCAGCAGCTCAATACCAGGGTTAGGGTCACCCCTCCACTTT
TRBJ1-2 . TRBD1 TRBV10-3 CAIQGGNVDGYTF TGTGCCATCCAAGGGGGCAATGTTGATGGCTACACCTTC
TRBJ1-2 . . TRBV9 CASSVERDRTNYGYTF TGTGCCAGCAGCGTAGAACGCGACAGGACTAACTATGGCTACACCTTC
TRBJ1-5 . TRBD1 TRBV20-1 CSAQRQGLNQPQHF TGCAGTGCCCAAAGACAGGGACTCAATCAGCCCCAGCATTTT
TRBJ1-1 many TRBD1 TRBV20-1 CSATRQGNTEAFF TGCAGTGCTACCAGACAGGGGAACACTGAAGCTTTCTTT
TRBJ2-3 many TRBD2 TRBV3-1 CASSQSSGSGTDTQYF TGTGCCAGCAGCCAGTCTAGCGGGAGTGGCACAGATACGCAGTATTTT
TRBJ1-6 few TRBD1 TRBV5-1 CASSLDGQANSPLHF TGCGCCAGCAGCTTGGATGGACAGGCCAATTCACCCCTCCACTTT
TRBJ2-4 few TRBD1 TRBV5-6 CASSWWGQGQYF TGTGCCAGCAGCTGGTGGGGACAGGGCCAGTACTTC
TRBJ2-5 many TRBD2 TRBV20-1 CSAEDAFSGRGGETQYF TGCAGTGCTGAGGACGCTTTTAGCGGGAGGGGGGGAGAGACCCAGTACTTC
TRBJ2-1 few . TRBV9 CASSVPGQKEQFF TGTGCCAGCAGCGTACCGGGACAAAAAGAGCAGTTCTTC
TRBJ2-5 many . TRBV7-2 CASSLKGSGGRYLIQYF TGTGCCAGCAGCTTAAAAGGGTCAGGGGGGCGCTATCTTATCCAGTACTTC